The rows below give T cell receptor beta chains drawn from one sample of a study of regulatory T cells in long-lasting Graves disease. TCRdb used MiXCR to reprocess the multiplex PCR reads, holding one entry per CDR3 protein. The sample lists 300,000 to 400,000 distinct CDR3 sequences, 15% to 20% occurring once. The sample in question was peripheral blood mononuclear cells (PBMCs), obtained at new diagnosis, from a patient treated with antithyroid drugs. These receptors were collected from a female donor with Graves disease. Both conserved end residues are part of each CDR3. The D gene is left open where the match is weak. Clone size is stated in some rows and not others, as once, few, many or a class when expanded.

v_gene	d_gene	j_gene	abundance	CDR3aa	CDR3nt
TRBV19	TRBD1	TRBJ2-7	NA	CASSIPGGQGAYEQYF	TGTGCCAGTAGTATTCCGGGGGGACAGGGGGCCTACGAGCAGTACTTC
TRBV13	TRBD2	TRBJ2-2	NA	CASSYLAGKRPGELFF	TGTGCCAGCAGCTACTTAGCGGGAAAGCGGCCCGGGGAGCTGTTTTTT
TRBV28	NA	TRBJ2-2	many	CASSFRTANTGELFF	TGTGCCAGCAGTTTCAGGACCGCGAACACCGGGGAGCTGTTTTTT
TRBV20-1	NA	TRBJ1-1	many	CSAQRGGEAFF	TGCAGTGCTCAGAGGGGGGGAGAAGCTTTCTTT
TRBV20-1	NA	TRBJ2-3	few	CSAYLSLTDTQYF	TGCAGTGCTTACCTTTCCCTCACAGATACGCAGTATTTT
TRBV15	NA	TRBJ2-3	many	CATSRDQGAPGTDTQYF	TGTGCCACCAGCAGAGATCAAGGAGCTCCCGGCACAGATACGCAGTATTTT
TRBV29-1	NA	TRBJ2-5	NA	CSVGSDQETQYF	TGCAGCGTTGGGAGTGACCAAGAGACCCAGTACTTC
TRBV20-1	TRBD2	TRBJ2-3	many	CSARGGRTQYF	TGCAGTGCTAGGGGCGGGAGAACGCAGTATTTT
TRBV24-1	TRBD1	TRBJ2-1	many	CATSDSTGEFANEQFF	TGTGCCACCAGTGACTCGACAGGGGAGTTCGCCAATGAGCAGTTCTTC
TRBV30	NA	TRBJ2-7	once	CAWSGSPGTAYEQYF	TGTGCCTGGAGTGGGTCGCCAGGGACCGCCTACGAGCAGTACTTC
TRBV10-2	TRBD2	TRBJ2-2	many	CASSPPSSGRATGELFF	TGCGCCAGCAGTCCACCATCTAGCGGGAGGGCGACCGGGGAGCTGTTTTTT
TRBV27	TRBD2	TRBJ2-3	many	CASSFVGPGLESTDTQYF	TGTGCCAGCAGTTTCGTCGGACCGGGACTAGAGAGCACAGATACGCAGTATTTT
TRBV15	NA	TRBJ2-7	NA	CATSRAGGTNEQYF	TGTGCCACCAGCAGAGCAGGGGGGACCAACGAGCAGTACTTC
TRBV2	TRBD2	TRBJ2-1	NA	CASSEGTSGGGQFF	TGTGCCAGCAGTGAAGGGACTAGCGGGGGAGGGCAGTTCTTC
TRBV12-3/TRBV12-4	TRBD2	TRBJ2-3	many	CASTPGRAGAQNTQYF	TGTGCCAGCACCCCTGGTAGAGCGGGAGCCCAGAATACGCAGTATTTT
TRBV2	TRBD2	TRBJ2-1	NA	CASSSRQASGTYYNEQFF	TGTGCCAGCAGCTCCAGACAGGCTAGCGGGACTTATTACAATGAGCAGTTCTTC
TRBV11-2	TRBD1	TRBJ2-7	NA	CASSLGYGQGHEQYF	TGTGCCAGCAGCTTAGGGTACGGACAGGGGCACGAGCAGTACTTC
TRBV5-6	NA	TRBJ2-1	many	CASSRSGWSSYNEQFF	TGTGCCAGCAGCCGGAGCGGGTGGAGCTCCTACAATGAGCAGTTCTTC
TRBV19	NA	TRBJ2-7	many	CASRGRGTYEQYF	TGTGCCAGTAGGGGACGGGGAACCTACGAGCAGTACTTC
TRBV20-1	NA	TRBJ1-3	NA	CSASGPLGGFKSGNTIYF	TGCAGTGCTAGCGGGCCGCTGGGGGGGTTCAAGTCTGGAAACACCATATATTTT
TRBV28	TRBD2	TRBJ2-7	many	CASSSYSGRWGSYEQYF	TGTGCCAGCAGTTCCTATAGCGGGAGGTGGGGGTCCTACGAGCAGTACTTC
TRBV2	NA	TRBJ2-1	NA	CASRGVQGHNEQFF	TGTGCCAGCAGAGGGGTGCAGGGGCACAATGAGCAGTTCTTC
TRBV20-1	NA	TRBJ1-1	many	CSARSRQKGKNTEAFF	TGCAGTGCTAGGTCCCGACAGAAAGGAAAGAACACTGAAGCTTTCTTT
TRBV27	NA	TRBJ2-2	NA	CASSSGQTGELFF	TGTGCCAGCAGTTCGGGACAAACCGGGGAGCTGTTTTTT
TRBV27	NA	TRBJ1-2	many	CASSATGTPDYGYTF	TGTGCCAGCAGTGCTACCGGGACACCAGACTATGGCTACACCTTC
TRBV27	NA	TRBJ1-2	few	CASSFRSNYGYTF	TGTGCCAGCAGTTTTCGGAGTAACTATGGCTACACCTTC
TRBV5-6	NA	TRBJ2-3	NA	CASSQGNTDTQYF	TGTGCCAGCAGCCAGGGCAACACAGATACGCAGTATTTT
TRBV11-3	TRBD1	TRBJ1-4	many	CASSLSRGSEKLFF	TGTGCCAGCAGCTTAAGCAGGGGGAGTGAAAAACTGTTTTTT
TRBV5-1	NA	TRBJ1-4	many	CASSLESSSATNEKLFF	TGCGCCAGCAGCTTGGAAAGCAGCTCTGCAACTAATGAAAAACTGTTTTTT
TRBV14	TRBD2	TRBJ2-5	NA	CASSSRLAGGQSMETQYF	TGTGCCAGCAGCTCCAGACTAGCGGGAGGACAGTCCATGGAGACCCAGTACTTC
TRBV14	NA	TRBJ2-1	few	CASSQTLASYNEQFF	TGTGCCAGCAGCCAAACCCTAGCCTCCTACAATGAGCAGTTCTTC
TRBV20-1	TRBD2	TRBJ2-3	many	CSAMREGGGHTDTQYF	TGCAGTGCTATGCGGGAGGGCGGGGGGCACACAGATACGCAGTATTTT
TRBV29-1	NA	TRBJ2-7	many	CSVAGTQLYGYEQYF	TGCAGCGTTGCCGGGACCCAGCTCTACGGTTACGAGCAGTACTTC
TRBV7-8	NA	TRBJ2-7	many	CASSFGRQVYEQYF	TGTGCCAGCAGCTTCGGACGACAGGTTTACGAGCAGTACTTC
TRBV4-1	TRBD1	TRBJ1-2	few	CASSQAGTGAHYGYTF	TGCGCCAGCAGCCAAGCCGGGACAGGGGCCCACTATGGCTACACCTTC
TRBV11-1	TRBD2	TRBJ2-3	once	CASSPGTSATDTQYF	TGTGCCAGCAGCCCCGGGACTAGCGCAACAGATACGCAGTATTTT
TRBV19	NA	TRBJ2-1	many	CASSIRGYNEQFF	TGTGCCAGTAGTATTAGAGGGTACAATGAGCAGTTCTTC
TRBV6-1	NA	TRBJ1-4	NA	CASTPPTELNEKLFF	TGTGCCAGCACCCCCCCGACAGAACTTAATGAAAAACTGTTTTTT
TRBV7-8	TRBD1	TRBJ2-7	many	CASSLGDSTYEQYF	TGTGCCAGCAGCTTAGGGGACAGTACCTACGAGCAGTACTTC
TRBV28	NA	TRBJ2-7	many	CASRIPGPYEQYF	TGTGCCAGCCGCATTCCGGGGCCCTACGAGCAGTACTTC
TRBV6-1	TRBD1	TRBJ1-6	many	CASRRQGTNSPLHF	TGTGCCAGCAGACGACAGGGAACGAATTCACCCCTCCACTTT
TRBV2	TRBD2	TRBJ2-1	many	CASSTLAGVSNEQFF	TGTGCCAGCAGCACCCTAGCGGGAGTATCAAATGAGCAGTTCTTC
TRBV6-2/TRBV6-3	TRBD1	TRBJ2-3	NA	CASRTDRGLGIDTQYF	TGTGCCAGCAGGACAGACAGGGGGCTGGGTATTGATACGCAGTATTTT
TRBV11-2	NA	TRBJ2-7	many	CASSFGRVVSYEQYF	TGTGCCAGCAGCTTTGGGCGGGTCGTCTCCTACGAGCAGTACTTC